One and the same sample provided the 26 T cell receptor beta chains below, sequenced in a study of blood T cell repertoires in COVID-19. TCRdb keeps only in-frame clones here, not all; method: immunoSEQ multiplex PCR. The table lists approximately 200,000 clones, about 86% of them singletons. The sequenced material came from peripheral blood. These receptors all stem from a man aged 60 to 69 who had recovered from COVID-19.

V is TRBV19 and J is TRBJ2-4; D is undetermined. Germline V gene data show CDR1 as LNHDA and CDR2 as SQIVND (reference sequence). CDR3 length: 15 amino acids. Trimming stripped 5 bases from V and 0 bases from J, with 11 bases between. Here the CDR3 DNA reads TGTGCCAGTAGTCCCCGGGTTATAGCCAAAAACATTCAGTACTTC. This encodes CASSPRVIAKNIQYF.

The chain couples TRBV7-8 to TRBJ1-5, with 11 bases aligning to TRBD1. This CDR3 has 15 amino acids. V lost 4 bases and J lost 7; bases outside the gene matches: 6. Germline V lookup: CDR1 SGHVS, CDR2 FQNEAQ. This CDR3 reads CASSSDRGREQPQHF. DNA for the CDR3: TGTGCCAGCAGCTCGGACAGGGGGCGCGAACAGCCCCAGCATTTT.

The chain uses TRBV4-3 and TRBJ2-2, with TRBD2 identical over 11 bases. V shed 3 bases and J 7 bases; nucleotides not matched to a gene: 4. Germline assignment: CDR1 LGHNA and CDR2 YSLEER. This CDR3 is built from 15 residues. CDR3 protein: CASSQLAGGIGELFF. The DNA of the CDR3 is TGCGCCAGCAGCCAGCTAGCGGGGGGAATCGGGGAGCTGTTTTTT.

This chain uses TRBV18 with TRBJ2-1, with D tentatively TRBD1 (5 bases). The CDR3 spans 14 residues. The germline CDR1 and CDR2 sequences are KGHSH and LQKENI. Trimming removed 6 bases from V and 6 bases from J, with 15 bases in between. The DNA for the CDR3 is TGTGCCAGCTCGTCCCAGGGTATCGGCAATGAGCAGTTCTTC. It is translated as CASSSQGIGNEQFF.

This chain uses TRBV3-1 (or the pseudogene TRBV3-2) with TRBJ2-1, with TRBD1 matching 7 bases. Germline lookup yields CDR1 LGHDT and CDR2 YNNKEL (reference sequence). V trimming: 3 bases; J trimming: 15 bases; junction bases outside the gene matches: 5. CDR3 length equals 11 residues. The CDR3 DNA follows: TGTGCCAGCAGCCAGGGCAGGGGGTCGTTCTTC. It codes for CASSQGRGSFF.

The chain links TRBV7-9 to TRBJ2-3; 7 bases are shared with TRBD1. With V trimmed by 8 bases and J by 4 bases, 6 bases remained unmatched. This CDR3 is 13 amino acids long. Germline assignment: CDR1 SEHNR and CDR2 FQNEAQ (reference sequence). CDR3 in DNA: TGTGCCAGCGGACACAGGGGATCAGATACGCAGTATTTT. Its protein product is CASGHRGSDTQYF.

This chain links TRBV6-5 with TRBJ2-7; 9 bases map to TRBD1. Germline V gene sequence: CDR1 MNHEY, CDR2 SVGAGI. V trimming: 0 bases; J trimming: 2 bases; junction bases outside the gene matches: 5. The CDR3 extends over 16 amino acids. The DNA for the CDR3 is TGTGCCAGCAGTTACTCCGCGGGACAGGGAGCCTACGAGCAGTACTTC. It is translated as CASSYSAGQGAYEQYF.

This chain uses TRBV28 with TRBJ1-5; TRBD1 matches 11 bases. After removal of 8 bases from V and 15 bases from J, the junction contained 12 bases not matched to a gene. Germline lookup yields CDR1 MDHEN and CDR2 SYDVKM. This CDR3 region has 13 residues. The CDR3 DNA follows: TGTGCCAGCGGGCCGGGACAGGGGGGGACATGGCATTTT. Translating it yields CASGPGQGGTWHF.

This chain uses TRBV28 with TRBJ2-7; TRBD1 matches at 8 bases. V dropped 3 bases and J dropped 4; count of bases not matched to a gene: 5. CDR1 is MDHEN and CDR2 is SYDVKM in the germline V gene. The CDR3 is 14 residues long. The CDR3 DNA sequence: TGTGCCAGCAGTTTGGTGGACAGGGCTTACGAGCAGTACTTC. Translating it yields CASSLVDRAYEQYF.

The V and J genes are TRBV19 and TRBJ2-1, with D possibly TRBD2 on 5 matching bases. CDR1 and CDR2 (germline): LNHDA, SQIVND (reference sequence). Trimming stripped 8 bases from V and 6 bases from J, with 20 bases between. The length of the CDR3 is 15 residues. DNA for the CDR3: TGTGCCAGTGGAAAGCGGCTTATAGACACCAATGAGCAGTTCTTC. It is translated as CASGKRLIDTNEQFF.

The CDR3 region is CASSFDRNEKLFF. Here the CDR3 DNA reads TGTGCCAGCAGCTTTGACAGAAATGAAAAACTGTTTTTT. J is TRBJ1-4 and V is TRBV7-9, with D possibly being TRBD1 (5 bases). Germline loops: CDR1 SEHNR, CDR2 FQNEAQ (reference sequence). CDR3 size: 13 residues. The V end was cut by 3 bases, the J end by 5 bases, with 7 bases between.

The chain joins TRBV27 to TRBJ1-4; TRBD1 is a possible D gene (6 bases). This CDR3 has 14 residues. Between the trimmed V and J ends, which lost 6 bases and 3 bases, there was a span of 11 bases. Germline values: CDR1 MNHEY, CDR2 SMNVEV (reference sequence). CDR3 sequence reads: CASRLQGANEKLFF. Here the CDR3 DNA reads TGTGCCAGCAGACTACAGGGTGCTAATGAAAAACTGTTTTTT.

V is TRBV28 and J is TRBJ2-6; TRBD1 matches 7 bases. CDR1 and CDR2 from the germline V gene are MDHEN and SYDVKM. With 6 bases clipped from V and 3 bases from J, the junction kept 2 bases outside the gene matches. The CDR3 loop spans 14 amino acids. Here the CDR3 DNA reads TGTGCCAGCAGCGGGACAGTTGGGGCCAACGTCCTGACTTTC. Its protein product is CASSGTVGANVLTF.

The gene calls are TRBV18 and TRBJ1-2; no definite D call. The CDR3 loop spans 13 amino acids. Germline assignment: CDR1 KGHSH and CDR2 LQKENI. V was clipped by 0 bases and J by 5 bases, with 7 bases between them. The CDR3 loop reads CASSPPAGYGYTF. Written as DNA, the CDR3 is TGTGCCAGCTCACCACCCGCAGGATATGGCTACACCTTC.

The J gene is TRBJ2-5, the V gene TRBV6-5; D might be TRBD1 (6 bases). Trimming stripped 6 bases from V and 4 bases from J, with 12 bases between. Germline CDR1 and CDR2: MNHEY and SVGAGI. This CDR3 region has 13 residues. Here the CDR3 reads CASRGHGGETQYF. The CDR3 nucleotides are TGTGCCAGCAGGGGACATGGGGGAGAGACCCAGTACTTC.

The V gene is TRBV30, the J gene TRBJ1-5; 7 nucleotides match TRBD1. Germline CDR1 reads GTSNPN; CDR2 reads SVGIG (reference sequence). V shed 2 bases, J shed 0 bases, and the junction held 4 bases outside the gene matches. The CDR3 sequence is 15 residues long. This CDR3 is CAWSYRGYSNQPQHF. The CDR3 bases are TGTGCCTGGAGTTACAGGGGTTATAGCAATCAGCCCCAGCATTTT. Full variable domain (missing parts from reference TRBV30 and TRBJ1-5): SQTIHQWPATLVQPVGSPLSLECTVEGTSNPNLYWYRQAAGRGLQLLFYSVGIGQISSEVPQNLSASRPQDRQFILSSKKLLLSDSGFYLCAWSYRGYSNQPQHFGDGTRLSIL.

The gene calls are TRBV3-1 (or the pseudogene TRBV3-2) and TRBJ1-6; 9 bases match TRBD1. CDR3 length: 15 amino acids. Germline V gene data show CDR1 as LGHDT and CDR2 as YNNKEL (reference sequence). Trimming took 1 base from V and 8 from J; bases not matched to a gene: 3. CDR3 residues: CASSQGGQGYSPLHF. DNA of the CDR3: TGTGCCAGCAGCCAAGGAGGACAGGGGTATTCACCCCTCCACTTT.

The rearrangement joins TRBV20-1 to TRBJ2-1; D is undetermined. The CDR3 contains 11 residues. Deletions cut 1 base from V and 9 bases from J, with 7 bases between. Germline CDR1 is DFQATT and CDR2 is SNEGSKA (reference sequence). In nucleotides, the CDR3 is TGCAGTGCTAGAGTAGTCGGTGAGCAGTTCTTC. Translating gives CSARVVGEQFF.

The rearrangement joins TRBV11-3 to TRBJ1-5; D is unclear. The V gene lost 6 bases and the J gene lost 4 bases, with 7 bases spanning the gap. In germline, CDR1 is SGHNT, CDR2 YENEEA. This CDR3 has 12 amino acids. Written as DNA, the CDR3 is TGTGCCAGCAGTCTGAGGAATCAGCCCCAGCATTTT. This gives the protein CASSLRNQPQHF.

This chain connects TRBV5-5 to TRBJ2-7; D may be TRBD2 (5 bases). The CDR3 has 16 residues. V lost 0 bases to trimming and J lost 2 bases, with 15 bases between them. Germline loops: CDR1 SGHKS, CDR2 YYEKEE (reference sequence). The CDR3 reads CASSLAPAVGTYEQYF. CDR3 coding DNA: TGTGCCAGCAGCTTGGCTCCGGCCGTCGGGACCTACGAGCAGTACTTC.

This clone has a single count. This chain connects TRBV29-1 to TRBJ2-5; 7 positions match TRBD2. Trimming at V came to 8 bases and at J to 4 bases, leaving 16 bases not matched to a gene. The CDR3 consists of 15 residues. Looked up from germline, CDR1 is SQVTM and CDR2 is ANQGSEA. CDR3 nucleotides: TGCAGCCTGGGAGAGGGGTGGGGGGGGAGAGAGACCCAGTACTTC. It translates to CSLGEGWGGRETQYF.

The chain uses TRBV7-3 and TRBJ2-1; the D gene is possibly TRBD2 (6 bases). Trimming cost V 2 bases and J 8 bases, with 7 bases left between them. Germline V CDR1 and CDR2: SGHTA, FQGTGA. CDR3 length: 12 amino acids. CDR3 in DNA: TGTGCCAGCAGCTTATGGGGGGATGAGCAGTTCTTC. This encodes CASSLWGDEQFF.

About this clone: Within the sample, other DNA sequences also encode this same CDR3. The chain links TRBV7-9 to TRBJ2-3; no reliable D call. This CDR3 comprises 14 residues. V lost 1 base and J 3 bases, leaving 8 bases between the germline ends. Germline V lookup: CDR1 SEHNR, CDR2 FQNEAQ (reference sequence). The CDR3 is CASSLGLGTDTQYF. DNA for the CDR3: TGTGCCAGCAGCTTAGGTCTAGGAACAGATACGCAGTATTTT.

The V and J genes are TRBV24-1 and TRBJ2-1; 8 bases fit TRBD2. The CDR3 loop spans 16 amino acids. With 3 bases clipped from V and 6 bases from J, the junction kept 9 bases outside the gene matches. Per the germline V gene, CDR1 is KGHDR and CDR2 is SFDVKD. Written as DNA, the CDR3 is TGTGCCACCAGTGATACGGGAGGGCAGGTCAGCAATGAGCAGTTCTTC. Protein: CATSDTGGQVSNEQFF.

V and J are TRBV5-1 and TRBJ2-1; 9 bases are a match to TRBD2. The V and J ends lost 0 bases and 5 bases, in that order; junction bases with no gene match: 12. The CDR3 is 18 residues long. Germline loops: CDR1 SGHRS, CDR2 YFSETQ. CDR3: CASSLALLGGRADNEQFF. Written as DNA, the CDR3 is TGCGCCAGCAGCTTGGCCCTTTTAGGCGGGAGGGCCGACAATGAGCAGTTCTTC.

The sample holds a few counts of this clone. V and J are TRBV19 and TRBJ1-6; possibly TRBD1 for D (5 bases). Trimming removed 1 base from V and 4 bases from J, with 11 bases in between. CDR1 LNHDA and CDR2 SQIVND come from the germline V gene (reference sequence). The CDR3 loop spans 16 amino acids. The CDR3 DNA reads TGTGCCAGTAGTATAGGGGCCGACAGATATAATTCACCCCTCCACTTT. Protein sequence: CASSIGADRYNSPLHF.